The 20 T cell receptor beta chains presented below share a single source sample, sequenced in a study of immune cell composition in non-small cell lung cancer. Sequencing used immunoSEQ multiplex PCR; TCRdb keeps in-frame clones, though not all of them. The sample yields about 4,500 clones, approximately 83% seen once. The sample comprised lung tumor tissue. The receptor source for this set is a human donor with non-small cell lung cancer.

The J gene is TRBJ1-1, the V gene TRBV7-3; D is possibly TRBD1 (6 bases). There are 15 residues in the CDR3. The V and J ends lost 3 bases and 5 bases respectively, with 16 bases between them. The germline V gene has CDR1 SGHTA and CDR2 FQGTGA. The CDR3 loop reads CASSFGSAGETEAFF. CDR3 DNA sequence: TGTGCCAGCAGCTTCGGGTCGGCAGGGGAGACTGAAGCTTTCTTT.

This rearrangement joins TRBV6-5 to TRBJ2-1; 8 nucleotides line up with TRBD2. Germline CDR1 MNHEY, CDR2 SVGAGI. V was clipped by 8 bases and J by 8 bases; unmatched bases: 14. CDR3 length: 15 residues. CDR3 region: CASSTGLGIGDEQFF. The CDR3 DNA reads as TGTGCCAGCTCCACGGGACTAGGGATTGGAGATGAGCAGTTCTTC.

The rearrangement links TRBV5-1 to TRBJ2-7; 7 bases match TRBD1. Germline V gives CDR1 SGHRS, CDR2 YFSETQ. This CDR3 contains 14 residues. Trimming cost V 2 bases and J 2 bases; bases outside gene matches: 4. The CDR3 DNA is TGCGCCAGCAGCTTAACAGGGGAAGCCTACGAGCAGTACTTC. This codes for CASSLTGEAYEQYF. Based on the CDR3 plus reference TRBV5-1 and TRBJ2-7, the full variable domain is KAGVTQTPRYLIKTRGQQVTLSCSPISGHRSVSWYQQTPGQGLQFLFEYFSETQRNKGNFPGRFSGRQFSNSRSEMNVSTLELGDSALYLCASSLTGEAYEQYFGPGTRLTVT.

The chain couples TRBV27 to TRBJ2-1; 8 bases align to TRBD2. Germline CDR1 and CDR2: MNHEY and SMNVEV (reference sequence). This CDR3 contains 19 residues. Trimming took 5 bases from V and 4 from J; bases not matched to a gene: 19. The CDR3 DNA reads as TGTGCCAGCAGTCACTACGACTTACCGAGCGGGAGTAGGTACAATGAGCAGTTCTTC. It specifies CASSHYDLPSGSRYNEQFF.

The CDR3 region is CASSLGTGANTGELFF. CDR3 nucleotide sequence: TGTGCCAGCAGCTTGGGGACAGGGGCAAACACCGGGGAGCTGTTTTTT. The rearrangement uses TRBV7-9 and TRBJ2-2; TRBD1 agrees at 10 bases. This CDR3 comprises 16 residues. Germline-derived CDR1 and CDR2 are SEHNR and FQNEAQ (reference sequence). The V and J ends lost 3 bases and 2 bases, in that order; junction bases with no gene match: 3.

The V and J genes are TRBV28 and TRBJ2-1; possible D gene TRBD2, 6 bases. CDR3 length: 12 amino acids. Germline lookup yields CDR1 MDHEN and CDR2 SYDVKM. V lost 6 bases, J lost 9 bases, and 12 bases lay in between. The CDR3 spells CASRRLEGEQFF. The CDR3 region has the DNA TGTGCCAGCAGACGACTAGAAGGTGAGCAGTTCTTC. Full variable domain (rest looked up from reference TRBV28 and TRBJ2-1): DVKVTQSSRYLVKRTGEKVFLECVQDMDHENMFWYRQDPGLGLRLIYFSYDVKMKEKGDIPEGYSVSREKKERFSLILESASTNQTSMYLCASRRLEGEQFFGPGTRLTVL.

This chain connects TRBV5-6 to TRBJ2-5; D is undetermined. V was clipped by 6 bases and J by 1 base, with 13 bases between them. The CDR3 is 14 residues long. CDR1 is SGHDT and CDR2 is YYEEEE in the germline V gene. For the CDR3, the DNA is TGTGCCAGCATGGTGGGCCAACTCCAAGAGACCCAGTACTTC. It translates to CASMVGQLQETQYF.

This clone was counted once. In DNA form, the CDR3 reads TGTGCCAGCAGCGCCCCCCTAGCGGGACTAAATGAGCAGTTCTTC. Translated, it gives CASSAPLAGLNEQFF. The chain couples TRBV5-4 to TRBJ2-1, with 9 bases that match TRBD2. CDR3 length: 15 residues. Germline V gene data show CDR1 as SGHNT and CDR2 as YYREEE (reference sequence). The V gene end was trimmed by 4 bases and the J gene end by 7 bases; junction bases not matched to a gene: 9. Looking up the rest from reference TRBV5-4 and TRBJ2-1 gives the full variable domain: ETGVTQSPTHLIKTRGQQVTLRCSSQSGHNTVSWYQQALGQGPQFIFQYYREEENGRGNFPPRFSGLQFPNYSSELNVNALELDDSALYLCASSAPLAGLNEQFFGPGTRLTVL.

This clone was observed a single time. The CDR3 DNA follows: TGTGCCAGCTCACAGACAGGGGTGAATCAGCCCCAGCATTTT. Translated, it gives CASSQTGVNQPQHF. The gene calls are TRBV18 and TRBJ1-5, with 8 bases that match TRBD1. Germline CDR1 is KGHSH and CDR2 is LQKENI. This CDR3 has 14 amino acids. V lost 4 bases, J lost 4 bases, and 3 bases stayed unmatched.

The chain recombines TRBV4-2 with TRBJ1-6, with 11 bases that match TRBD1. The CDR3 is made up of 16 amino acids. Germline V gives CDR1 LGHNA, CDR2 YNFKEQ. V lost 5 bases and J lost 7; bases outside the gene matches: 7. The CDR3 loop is CASSVPGTGGNSPLHF. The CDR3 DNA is TGTGCCAGCAGCGTACCCGGGACAGGGGGAAATTCACCCCTCCACTTT.

In DNA form, the CDR3 reads TGTGCCAGCACGTGGGTTAAGGGGACTGAAGCTTTCTTT. Translation: CASTWVKGTEAFF. This chain joins TRBV28 and TRBJ1-1, with D possibly matching TRBD1 (5 bases). Between the trimmed V and J ends, which lost 7 bases and 5 bases, there was a span of 14 bases. The CDR3 runs 13 residues. Germline V gene sequence: CDR1 MDHEN, CDR2 SYDVKM.

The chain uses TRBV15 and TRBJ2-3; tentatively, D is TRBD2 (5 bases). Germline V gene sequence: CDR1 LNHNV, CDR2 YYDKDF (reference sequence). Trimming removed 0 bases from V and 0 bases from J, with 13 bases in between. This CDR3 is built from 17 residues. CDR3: CATSRDYQEASTDTQYF. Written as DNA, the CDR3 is TGTGCCACCAGCAGAGATTATCAGGAGGCTAGCACAGATACGCAGTATTTT.

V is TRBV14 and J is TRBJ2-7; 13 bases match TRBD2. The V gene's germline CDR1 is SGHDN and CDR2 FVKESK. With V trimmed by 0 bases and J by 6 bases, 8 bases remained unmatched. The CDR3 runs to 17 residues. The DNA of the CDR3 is TGTGCCAGCAGCCAAGATCGGACTAGCGGGAGATATGGCGAGCAGTACTTC. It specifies CASSQDRTSGRYGEQYF. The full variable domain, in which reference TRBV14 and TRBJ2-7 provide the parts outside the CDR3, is EAGVTQFPSHSVIEKGQTVTLRCDPISGHDNLYWYRRVMGKEIKFLLHFVKESKQDESGMPNNRFLAERTGGTYSTLKVQPAELEDSGVYFCASSQDRTSGRYGEQYFGPGTRLTVT.

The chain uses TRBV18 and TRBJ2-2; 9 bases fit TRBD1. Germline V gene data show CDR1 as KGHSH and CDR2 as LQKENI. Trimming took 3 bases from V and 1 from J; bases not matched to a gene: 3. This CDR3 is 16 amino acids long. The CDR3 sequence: CASSPTGQGNTGELFF. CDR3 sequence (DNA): TGTGCCAGCTCACCTACGGGACAGGGGAACACCGGGGAGCTGTTTTTT.

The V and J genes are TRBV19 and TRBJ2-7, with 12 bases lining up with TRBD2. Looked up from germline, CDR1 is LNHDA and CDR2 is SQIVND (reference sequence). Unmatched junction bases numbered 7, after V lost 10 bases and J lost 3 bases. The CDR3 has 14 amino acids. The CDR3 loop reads CATRGTSGLYEQYF. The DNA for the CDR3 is TGTGCCACTCGAGGGACTAGCGGGCTCTACGAGCAGTACTTC.

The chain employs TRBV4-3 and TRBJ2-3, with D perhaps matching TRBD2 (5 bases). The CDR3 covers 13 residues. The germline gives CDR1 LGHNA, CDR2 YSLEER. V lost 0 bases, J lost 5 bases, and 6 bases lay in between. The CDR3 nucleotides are TGCGCCAGCAGCCAAGATGCGGGAGATACGCAGTATTTT. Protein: CASSQDAGDTQYF.

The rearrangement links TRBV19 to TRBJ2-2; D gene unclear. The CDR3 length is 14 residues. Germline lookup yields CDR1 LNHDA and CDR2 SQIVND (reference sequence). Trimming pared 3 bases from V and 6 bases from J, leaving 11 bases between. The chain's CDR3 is CASSMRPLAGELFF. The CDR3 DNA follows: TGTGCCAGTAGTATGCGTCCCTTGGCCGGGGAGCTGTTTTTT.

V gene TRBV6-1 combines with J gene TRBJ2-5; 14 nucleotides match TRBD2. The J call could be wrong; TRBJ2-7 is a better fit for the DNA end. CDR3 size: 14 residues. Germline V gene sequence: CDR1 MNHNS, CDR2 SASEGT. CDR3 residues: CASSGTSGGSEQYF. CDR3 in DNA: TGTGCCAGCAGCGGGACTAGCGGGGGCAGCGAGCAGTACTTC.

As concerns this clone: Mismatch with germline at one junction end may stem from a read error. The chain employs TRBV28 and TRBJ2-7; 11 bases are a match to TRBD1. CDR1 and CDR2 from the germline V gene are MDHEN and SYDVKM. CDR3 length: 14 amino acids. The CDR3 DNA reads TGTGCCAGCAGACCCGGGACAGGGGGTTCTTTAGTTGAGTTC. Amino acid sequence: CASRPGTGGSLVEF.

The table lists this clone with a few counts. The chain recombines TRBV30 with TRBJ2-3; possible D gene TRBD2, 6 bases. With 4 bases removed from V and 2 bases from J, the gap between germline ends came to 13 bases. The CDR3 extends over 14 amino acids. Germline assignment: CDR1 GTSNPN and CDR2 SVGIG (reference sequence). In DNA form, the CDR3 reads TGTGCCTGGATCCGAGGAGGGGACACAGATACGCAGTATTTT. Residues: CAWIRGGDTDTQYF. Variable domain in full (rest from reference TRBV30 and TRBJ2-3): SQTIHQWPATLVQPVGSPLSLECTVEGTSNPNLYWYRQAAGRGLQLLFYSVGIGQISSEVPQNLSASRPQDRQFILSSKKLLLSDSGFYLCAWIRGGDTDTQYFGPGTRLTVL.